This T cell receptor beta chain was sequenced for a study of T cell responses to AZD1222 COVID-19 vaccine. Study-level findings and limits: Spike-specific TCR repertoires showed rising breadth and depth after two AZD1222 doses. Unmutated variant regions are reportedly the target of nearly half of TCRs that are spike-specific. Among those given AZD1222, only five or six were seropositive at baseline. Clonal diversity was possibly underestimated, and the donors were mostly white British, with more females.

Germline V CDR1 and CDR2: MDHEN, SYDVKM. V was cut by 7 bases and J by 2 bases, with 15 bases left in between. The CDR3 covers 15 residues. As to this clone: Its antigen is not known.

Sequencing was performed with immunoSEQ multiplex PCR; in TCRdb, only in-frame clones are kept and a portion is missing. The data contain some 250,000 clones, 90% to 95% of them seen just once; the ten biggest clones take up roughly 0.6%. This TCR came from an adult who received the AZD1222 COVID-19 vaccine. Sample: peripheral blood, taken 28 days after the second AZD1222 dose. This rearrangement joins TRBV28 to TRBJ1-3; the D is unclear. Here the CDR3 DNA reads TGTGCCAGCATCCCCGCGAGGGTGCCTGGAAACACCATATATTTT. Protein: CASIPARVPGNTIYF.